A selection of T cell receptor beta chains follows, all from one sample in a study of T cells in Graves' hyperthyroidism and ophthalmopathy. TCRdb fed the multiplex PCR reads into MiXCR, producing one record per CDR3 protein. The sample holds around 520,000 distinct CDR3 sequences, around 22% seen once. Sequencing input: blood. The receptors originated from a woman aged 30 to 39 with Graves' ophthalmopathy. Each CDR3 is given with its conserved first and last residue. A D gene is named only where the DNA matches it firmly. Part of the rows lack a size; the others show once, few, many or a class for expanded clones.

clone_size	v_call	j_call	d_call	cdr3_aa	cdr3_nt
many	TRBV6-2/TRBV6-3	TRBJ2-2	.	CASTFAAVLLGGTGELFF	TGTGCCAGCACTTTCGCGGCCGTTCTTTTAGGGGGGACCGGGGAGCTGTTTTTT
.	TRBV20-1	TRBJ2-7	TRBD2	CSARLRVAGYEQYF	TGCAGTGCTAGATTGCGGGTAGCGGGCTACGAGCAGTACTTC
.	TRBV11-1	TRBJ2-5	TRBD2	CASSVAGAQYF	TGTGCCAGCAGCGTAGCGGGAGCCCAGTACTTC
.	TRBV19	TRBJ1-2	.	CASSRDSSRGYTF	TGTGCCAGTAGCCGTGATTCCTCTAGGGGCTACACCTTC
many	TRBV5-1	TRBJ1-1	.	CASSLGYRGRRTEAFF	TGCGCCAGCAGCTTGGGGTATCGGGGGCGTCGGACTGAAGCTTTCTTT
few	TRBV12-3/TRBV12-4	TRBJ1-5	.	CASSRGIGNQPQHF	TGTGCCAGCAGTCGGGGCATCGGCAATCAGCCCCAGCATTTT
.	TRBV6-2/TRBV6-3	TRBJ1-2	.	CASSYSSGDNYGYTF	TGTGCCAGCAGTTACTCGAGCGGAGATAACTATGGCTACACCTTC
many	TRBV6-5	TRBJ1-5	.	CASSYSRGGRNQPQHF	TGTGCCAGCAGTTACTCGCGGGGGGGACGCAATCAGCCCCAGCATTTT
many	TRBV20-1	TRBJ1-1	TRBD1	CSARTGGSGTEAFF	TGCAGTGCGAGAACAGGGGGATCAGGCACTGAAGCTTTCTTT
many	TRBV10-3	TRBJ2-3	.	CAIRTQVRDTQYF	TGTGCCATCAGGACCCAGGTCAGAGATACGCAGTATTTT
.	TRBV4-2	TRBJ1-5	.	CASSHEVGNQPQHF	TGTGCCAGCAGCCACGAGGTAGGCAATCAGCCCCAGCATTTT
many	TRBV6-1	TRBJ2-7	.	CASSERRAYEQYF	TGTGCCAGCAGTGAACGAAGGGCCTACGAGCAGTACTTC
.	TRBV19	TRBJ2-2	.	CASSKGFYTGELFF	TGTGCCAGTAGTAAAGGATTCTACACCGGGGAGCTGTTTTTT
many	TRBV30	TRBJ2-7	.	CAWSVGGSNEQYF	TGTGCCTGGAGTGTAGGCGGCAGCAACGAGCAGTACTTC
many	TRBV27	TRBJ1-4	TRBD1	CASSDRGANEKLFF	TGTGCCAGCAGCGACAGGGGGGCTAATGAAAAACTGTTTTTT
many	TRBV10-3	TRBJ2-2	.	CAISPMGKSAGELFF	TGTGCCATCAGCCCGATGGGAAAATCGGCCGGGGAGCTGTTTTTT